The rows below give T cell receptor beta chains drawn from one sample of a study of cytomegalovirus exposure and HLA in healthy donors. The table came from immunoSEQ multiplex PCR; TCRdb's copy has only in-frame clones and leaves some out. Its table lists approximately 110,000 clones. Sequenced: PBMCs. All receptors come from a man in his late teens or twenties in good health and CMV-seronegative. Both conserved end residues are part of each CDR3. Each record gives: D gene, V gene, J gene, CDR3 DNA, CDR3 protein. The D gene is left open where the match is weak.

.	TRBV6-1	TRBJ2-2	TGTGCCAGCTCGATACAGGGCTCGAACACCGGGGAGCTGTTTTTT	CASSIQGSNTGELFF
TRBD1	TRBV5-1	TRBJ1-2	TGCGCCAGCAGCTTGGCCTCTTGGACAGGGGAAGTAGGCTACACCTTC	CASSLASWTGEVGYTF
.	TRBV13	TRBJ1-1	TGTGCCAGCAGCTTAACTTGGGGGGAAACTGAAGCTTTCTTT	CASSLTWGETEAFF
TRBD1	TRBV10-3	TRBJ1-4	TGTGCCATCAGTGATACCGGGACAGCTAATGAAAAACTGTTTTTT	CAISDTGTANEKLFF
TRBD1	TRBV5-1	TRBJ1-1	TGCGCCAGCAGCTTATGGACAGGTAGCACGGAAGCTTTCTTT	CASSLWTGSTEAFF
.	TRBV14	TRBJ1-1	TGTGCCAGCAGCCAAGAATTGGGCAGGACAACTGAAGCTTTCTTT	CASSQELGRTTEAFF
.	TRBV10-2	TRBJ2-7	TGCGCCAGCAGCCCTGTAAACGAGCAGTACTTC	CASSPVNEQYF
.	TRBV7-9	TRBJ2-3	TGTGCCAGCAGCCCTACCGGGACTAGCACAGATACGCAGTATTTT	CASSPTGTSTDTQYF
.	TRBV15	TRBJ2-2	TGTGCCACCAGCAGCACTAGAGGCGGGGAGCTGTTTTTT	CATSSTRGGELFF
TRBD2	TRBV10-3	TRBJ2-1	TGTGCCATCAGTGTGAATCAAGCGGGAATCGCTGAGCAGTTCTTC	CAISVNQAGIAEQFF
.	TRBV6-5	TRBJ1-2	TGTGCCAGCAGTTACGGGGGCTCGGGAGGCTACACCTTC	CASSYGGSGGYTF
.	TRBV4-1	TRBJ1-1	TGCGCCAGCAGCCAAGAGTCCTCGAACACTGAAGCTTTCTTT	CASSQESSNTEAFF
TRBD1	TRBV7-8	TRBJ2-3	TGTGCCAGCAGCATACAGGGGGTGGGAGATACGCAGTATTTT	CASSIQGVGDTQYF
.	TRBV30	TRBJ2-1	TGTGCCTGGAGTGTTATGGTAGCACGGGAGCAGTTCTTC	CAWSVMVAREQFF
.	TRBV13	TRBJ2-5	TGTGCCAGCAGCTCTTCCACGGGGGAGACCCAGTACTTC	CASSSSTGETQYF
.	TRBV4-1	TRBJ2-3	TGCGCCAGCAGCCAAGATCCAGGCATCGATACGCAGTATTTT	CASSQDPGIDTQYF
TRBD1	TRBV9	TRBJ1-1	TGTGCCAGCAGCGCCCTCAGGGGGCACGCTGAAGCTTTCTTT	CASSALRGHAEAFF
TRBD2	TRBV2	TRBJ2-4	TGTGCCAGCAGTGAGGCGACTAGCATCCCCCTAGCCAAAAACATTCAGTACTTC	CASSEATSIPLAKNIQYF
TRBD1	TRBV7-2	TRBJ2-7	TGTGCCAGCAGCTGGGGACAGGGGTACGAGCAGTACTTC	CASSWGQGYEQYF
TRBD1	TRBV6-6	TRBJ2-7	TGTGCCAGCAGTTACCCCCCCGGGACAGTTTCCTACGAGCAGTACTTC	CASSYPPGTVSYEQYF
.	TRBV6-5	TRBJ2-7	TGTGCCAGCAGTACAAAGGGAGCCTCCTACGAGCAGTACTTC	CASSTKGASYEQYF
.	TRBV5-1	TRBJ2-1	TGCGCCAGCGCAAGTTTGGTGCTACAGAATGAGCAGTTCTTC	CASASLVLQNEQFF
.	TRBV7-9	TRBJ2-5	TGTGCCAGCAGCCGCCCTCGGGTTGAGGAAGAGACCCAGTACTTC	CASSRPRVEEETQYF
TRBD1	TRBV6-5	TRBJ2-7	TGTGCCAGCAGTTACTCAGGACAGGGACCCTACGAGCAGTACTTC	CASSYSGQGPYEQYF
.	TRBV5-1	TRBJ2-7	TGCGCCAGCAGCTTAGGGACAATCTACGAGCAGTACTTC	CASSLGTIYEQYF
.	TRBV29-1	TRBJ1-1	TGCAGCGTTGGGTTCTGGGGCGCGAACACTGAAGCTTTCTTT	CSVGFWGANTEAFF
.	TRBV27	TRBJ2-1	TGTGCCAGCAGTTATTGGGACTTGCAACAGCAGTTCTTC	CASSYWDLQQQFF
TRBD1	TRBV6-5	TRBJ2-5	TGTGCCAGCAGCCGAACTGGGGGACAGCAAGAGACCCAGTACTTC	CASSRTGGQQETQYF
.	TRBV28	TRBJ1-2	TGTGCCAGCCTTTCTAACTATGGCTACACCTTC	CASLSNYGYTF
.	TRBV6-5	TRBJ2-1	TGTGCCAGCCGTCGACCGGATCGGGGATACAATGAGCAGTTCTTC	CASRRPDRGYNEQFF
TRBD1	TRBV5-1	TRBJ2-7	TGCGCCAGCAGCTCGCGGGACAGGCCCTCCTACGAGCAGTACTTC	CASSSRDRPSYEQYF
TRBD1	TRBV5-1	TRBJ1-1	TGCGCCAGCAGCCTAACCGGGACAGGGATGAACACTGAAGCTTTCTTT	CASSLTGTGMNTEAFF
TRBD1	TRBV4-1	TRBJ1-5	TGCGCCGGCAGCCAAGTCCGGACAGGGGAACATCAGCCCCAGCATTTT	CAGSQVRTGEHQPQHF
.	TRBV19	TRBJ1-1	TGTGCCAGTAGTCCCTCCTTGGGGAGAAACACTGAAGCTTTCTTT	CASSPSLGRNTEAFF
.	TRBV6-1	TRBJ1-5	TGTGCCAGCAGACCGGGAAATAGCAATCAGCCCCAGCATTTT	CASRPGNSNQPQHF
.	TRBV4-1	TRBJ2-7	TGCGCCAGCAGCCCCCGGGGTCACGAGCAGTACTTC	CASSPRGHEQYF
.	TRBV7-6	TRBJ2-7	TGTGCCAGCAGCTCCTCAGTCGGGGTTCGGTCCTACGAGCAGTACTTC	CASSSSVGVRSYEQYF
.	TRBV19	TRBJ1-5	TGTGCCAGTAGTATCCAGGGGAGCAATCAGCCCCAGCATTTT	CASSIQGSNQPQHF
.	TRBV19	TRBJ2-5	TGTGCCAGTAGTATCGCGGGTATGGAGACCCAGTACTTC	CASSIAGMETQYF
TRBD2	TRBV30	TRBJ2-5	TGTGCCTGGAGGGGACTAGGAGAGACCCAGTACTTC	CAWRGLGETQYF
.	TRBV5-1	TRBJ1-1	TGCGCCAGCAGCTCGGTTGTGAACACTGAAGCTTTCTTT	CASSSVVNTEAFF
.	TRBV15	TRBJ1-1	TGTGCCACCAGCAGAGATCAGGGTGGAATGAACACTGAAGCTTTCTTT	CATSRDQGGMNTEAFF
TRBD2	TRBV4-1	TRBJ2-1	TGCGCCAGCAGCCAGCCTCGGACTAGCGGGGGGGAGCAGTTCTTC	CASSQPRTSGGEQFF
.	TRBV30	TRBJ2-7	TGTGCCTTCCACAGGGACCACGAGCAGTACTTC	CAFHRDHEQYF
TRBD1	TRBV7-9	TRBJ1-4	TGTGCCAGCAGCGTGTGGACAGGAGCTAATGAAAAACTGTTTTTT	CASSVWTGANEKLFF
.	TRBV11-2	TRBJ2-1	TGTGCCAGCAGCTTAGATCGTGATGTTGGACAGAACTACAATGAGCAGTTCTTC	CASSLDRDVGQNYNEQFF
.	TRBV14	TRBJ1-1	TGTGCCAGCAGCCAACCGAATAGGAACACTGAAGCTTTCTTT	CASSQPNRNTEAFF